This T cell receptor (beta chain) was observed in a study of neurological immune-mediated disorders. TCRdb reanalysed the 5' RACE reads using MiXCR and keeps one entry per CDR3 protein. The table shows over 25,000 distinct CDR3 sequences, with less than 15% occurring only once. Volunteers at a blood bank in Maryland, USA, were the healthy controls. V gave up 0 bases and J gave up 7 bases; unmatched junction bases: 7. This CDR3 has 14 residues. Germline V gives CDR1 DFQATT, CDR2 SNEGSKA (reference sequence). This clonotype was recorded at least ten times. The receptor comes from a man aged 60-69 years in good health. Sequenced material: PBMCs. J is TRBJ1-2 and V is TRBV20-1; 8 nucleotides match TRBD1. CDR3 bases: TGCAGTGCTAGAGATGGGACAGGCCCTACTGGCTACACCTTC. Protein sequence: CSARDGTGPTGYTF.